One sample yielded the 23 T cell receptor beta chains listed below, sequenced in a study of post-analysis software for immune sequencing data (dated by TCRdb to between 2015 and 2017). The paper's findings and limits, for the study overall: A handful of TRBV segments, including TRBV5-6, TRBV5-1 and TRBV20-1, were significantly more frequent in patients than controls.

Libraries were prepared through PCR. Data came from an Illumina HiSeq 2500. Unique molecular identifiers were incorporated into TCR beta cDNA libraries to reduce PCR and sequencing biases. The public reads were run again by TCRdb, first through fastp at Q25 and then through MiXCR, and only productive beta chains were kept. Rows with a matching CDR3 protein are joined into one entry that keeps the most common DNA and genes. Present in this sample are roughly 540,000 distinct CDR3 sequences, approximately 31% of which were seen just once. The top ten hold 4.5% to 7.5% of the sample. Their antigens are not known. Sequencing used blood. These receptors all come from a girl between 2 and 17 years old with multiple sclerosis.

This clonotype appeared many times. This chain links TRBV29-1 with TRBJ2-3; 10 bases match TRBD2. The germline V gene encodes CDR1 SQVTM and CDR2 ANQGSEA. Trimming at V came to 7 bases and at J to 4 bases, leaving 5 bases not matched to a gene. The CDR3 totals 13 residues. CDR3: CSGGGTSADTQYF. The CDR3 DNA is TGCAGCGGGGGAGGGACTAGCGCAGATACGCAGTATTTT.

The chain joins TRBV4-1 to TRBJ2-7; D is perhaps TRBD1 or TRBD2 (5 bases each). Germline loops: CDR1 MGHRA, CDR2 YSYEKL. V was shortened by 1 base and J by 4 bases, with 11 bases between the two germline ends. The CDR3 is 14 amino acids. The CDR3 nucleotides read TGCGCCAGCAGCCAAGCGGGGCAAAGGTACGAGCAGTACTTC. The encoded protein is CASSQAGQRYEQYF.

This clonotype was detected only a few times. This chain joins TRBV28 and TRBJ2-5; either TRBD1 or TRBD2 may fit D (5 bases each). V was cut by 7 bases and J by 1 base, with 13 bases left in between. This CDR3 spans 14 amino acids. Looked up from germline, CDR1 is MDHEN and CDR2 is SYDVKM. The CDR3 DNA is TGTGCCAGCACCATGGGGACCTCCCAAGAGACCCAGTACTTC. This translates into CASTMGTSQETQYF.

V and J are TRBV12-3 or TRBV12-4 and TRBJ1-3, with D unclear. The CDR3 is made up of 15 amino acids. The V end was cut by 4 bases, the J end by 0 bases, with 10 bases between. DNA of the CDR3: TGTGCCAGCAGTTCCACAGTGACCTCTGGAAACACCATATATTTT. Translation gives CASSSTVTSGNTIYF.

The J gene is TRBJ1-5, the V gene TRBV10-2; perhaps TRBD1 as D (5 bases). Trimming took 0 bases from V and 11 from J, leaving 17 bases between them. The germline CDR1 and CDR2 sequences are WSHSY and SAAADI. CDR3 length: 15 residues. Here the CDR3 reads CASSESIRGRGAQHF. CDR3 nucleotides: TGCGCCAGCAGTGAGTCGATTAGGGGCCGAGGGGCCCAGCATTTT.

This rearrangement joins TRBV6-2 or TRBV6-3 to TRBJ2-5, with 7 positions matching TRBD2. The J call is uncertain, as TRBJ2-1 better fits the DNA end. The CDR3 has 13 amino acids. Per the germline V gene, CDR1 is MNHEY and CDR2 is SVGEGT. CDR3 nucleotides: TGTGCCAGCAGTGCGGGACTACAAGAGACCCAGTTCTTC. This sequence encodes CASSAGLQETQFF.

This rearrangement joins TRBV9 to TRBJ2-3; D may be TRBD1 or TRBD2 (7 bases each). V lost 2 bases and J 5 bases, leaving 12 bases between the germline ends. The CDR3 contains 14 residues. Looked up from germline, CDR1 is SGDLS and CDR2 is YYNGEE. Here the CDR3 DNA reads TGTGCCAGCAGCGTTCCAGGGGGGGAAGATACGCAGTATTTT. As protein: CASSVPGGEDTQYF. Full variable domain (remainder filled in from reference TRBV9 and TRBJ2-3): DSGVTQTPKHLITATGQRVTLRCSPRSGDLSVYWYQQSLDQGLQFLIQYYNGEERAKGNILERFSAQQFPDLHSELNLSSLELGDSALYFCASSVPGGEDTQYFGPGTRLTVL.

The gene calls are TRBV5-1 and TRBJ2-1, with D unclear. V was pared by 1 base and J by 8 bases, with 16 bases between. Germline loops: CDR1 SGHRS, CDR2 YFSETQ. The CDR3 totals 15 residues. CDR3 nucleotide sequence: TGCGCCAGCAGCTTGAGTAACCATCCCTTCGATGAGCAGTTCTTC. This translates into CASSLSNHPFDEQFF. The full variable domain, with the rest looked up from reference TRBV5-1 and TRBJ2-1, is KAGVTQTPRYLIKTRGQQVTLSCSPISGHRSVSWYQQTPGQGLQFLFEYFSETQRNKGNFPGRFSGRQFSNSRSEMNVSTLELGDSALYLCASSLSNHPFDEQFFGPGTRLTVL.

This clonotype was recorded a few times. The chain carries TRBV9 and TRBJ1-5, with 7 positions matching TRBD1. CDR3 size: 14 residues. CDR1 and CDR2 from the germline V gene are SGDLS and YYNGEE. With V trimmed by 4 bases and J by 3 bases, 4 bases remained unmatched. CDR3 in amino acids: CASSSGQPNQPQHF. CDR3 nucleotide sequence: TGTGCCAGCAGCTCGGGACAGCCCAATCAGCCCCAGCATTTT.

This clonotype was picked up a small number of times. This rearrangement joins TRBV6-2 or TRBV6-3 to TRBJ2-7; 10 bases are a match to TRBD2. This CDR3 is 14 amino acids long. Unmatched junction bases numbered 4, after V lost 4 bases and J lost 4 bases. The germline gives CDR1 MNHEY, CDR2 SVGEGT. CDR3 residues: CASSWASGGYEQYF. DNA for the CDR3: TGTGCCAGCAGTTGGGCTAGCGGGGGTTACGAGCAGTACTTC.

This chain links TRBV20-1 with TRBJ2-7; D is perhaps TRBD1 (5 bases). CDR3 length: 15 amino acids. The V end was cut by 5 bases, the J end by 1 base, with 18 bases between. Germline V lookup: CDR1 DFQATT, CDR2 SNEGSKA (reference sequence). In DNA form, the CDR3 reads TGCAGTGCTCCATACTCTCACGACAGTTCCTACGAGCAGTACTTC. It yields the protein CSAPYSHDSSYEQYF.

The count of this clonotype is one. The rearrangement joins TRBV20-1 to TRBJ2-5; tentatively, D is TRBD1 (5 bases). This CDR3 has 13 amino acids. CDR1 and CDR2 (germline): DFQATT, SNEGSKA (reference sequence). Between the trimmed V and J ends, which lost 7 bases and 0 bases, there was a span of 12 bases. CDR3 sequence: CSVRAPYQETQYF. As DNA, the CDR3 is TGCAGTGTCAGGGCGCCGTACCAAGAGACCCAGTACTTC.

The CDR3 region is CAISETGLNTDTQYF. The CDR3 DNA sequence: TGTGCCATCAGTGAGACGGGACTCAACACAGATACGCAGTATTTT. The chain links TRBV10-3 to TRBJ2-3; D perhaps matches TRBD2 (6 bases). V lost 2 bases, J lost 2 bases, and 11 bases lay in between. Per germline, CDR1 ENHRY and CDR2 SYGVKD. The CDR3 runs 15 residues.

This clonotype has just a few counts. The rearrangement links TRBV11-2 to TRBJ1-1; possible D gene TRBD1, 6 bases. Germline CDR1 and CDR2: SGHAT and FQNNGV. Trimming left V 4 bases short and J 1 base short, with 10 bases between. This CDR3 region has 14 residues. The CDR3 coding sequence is TGTGCCAGCAGCTCAGGACAGTGGAACACTGAAGCTTTCTTT. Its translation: CASSSGQWNTEAFF. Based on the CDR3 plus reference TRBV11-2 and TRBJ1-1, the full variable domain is EAGVAQSPRYKIIEKRQSVAFWCNPISGHATLYWYQQILGQGPKLLIQFQNNGVVDDSQLPKDRFSAERLKGVDSTLKIQPAKLEDSAVYLCASSSGQWNTEAFFGQGTRLTVV.

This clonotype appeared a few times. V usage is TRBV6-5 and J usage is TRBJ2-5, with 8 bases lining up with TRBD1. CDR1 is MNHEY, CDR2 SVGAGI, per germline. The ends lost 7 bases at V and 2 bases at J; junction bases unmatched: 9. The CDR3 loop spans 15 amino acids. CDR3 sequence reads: CASNQGTGPQETQYF. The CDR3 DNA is TGTGCCAGCAACCAAGGGACAGGACCTCAAGAGACCCAGTACTTC.

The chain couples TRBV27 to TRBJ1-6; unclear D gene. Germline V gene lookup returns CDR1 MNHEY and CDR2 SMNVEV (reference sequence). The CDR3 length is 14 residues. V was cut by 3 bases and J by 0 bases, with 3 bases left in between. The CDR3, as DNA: TGTGCCAGCAGTTTCAGCTCCTATAATTCACCCCTCCACTTT. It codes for CASSFSSYNSPLHF.

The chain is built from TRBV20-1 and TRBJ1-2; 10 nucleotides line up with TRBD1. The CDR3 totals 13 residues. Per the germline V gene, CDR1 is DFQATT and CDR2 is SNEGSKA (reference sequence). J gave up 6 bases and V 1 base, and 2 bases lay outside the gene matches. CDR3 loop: CSARGQGADGYTF. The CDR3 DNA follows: TGCAGTGCTAGAGGACAGGGGGCCGATGGCTACACCTTC.

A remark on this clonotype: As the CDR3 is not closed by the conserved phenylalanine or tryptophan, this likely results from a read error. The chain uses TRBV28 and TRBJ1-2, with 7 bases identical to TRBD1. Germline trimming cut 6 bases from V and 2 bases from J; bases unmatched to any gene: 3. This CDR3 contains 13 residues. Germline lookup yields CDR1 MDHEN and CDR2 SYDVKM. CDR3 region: CASRTTGNYGYTS. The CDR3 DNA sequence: TGTGCCAGCAGAACGACAGGGAACTATGGCTACACCTCC.

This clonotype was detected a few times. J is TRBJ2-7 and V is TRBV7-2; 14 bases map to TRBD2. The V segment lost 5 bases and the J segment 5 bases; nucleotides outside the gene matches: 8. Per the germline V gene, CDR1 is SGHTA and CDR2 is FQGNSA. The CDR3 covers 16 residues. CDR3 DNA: TGTGCCAGCAGCCCTAGGACTAGCGGGGGGTCGAACGAGCAGTACTTC. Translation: CASSPRTSGGSNEQYF. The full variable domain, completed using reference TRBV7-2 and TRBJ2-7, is GAGVSQSPSNKVTEKGKDVELRCDPISGHTALYWYRQSLGQGLEFLIYFQGNSAPDKSGLPSDRFSAERTGGSVSTLTIQRTQQEDSAVYLCASSPRTSGGSNEQYFGPGTRLTVT.

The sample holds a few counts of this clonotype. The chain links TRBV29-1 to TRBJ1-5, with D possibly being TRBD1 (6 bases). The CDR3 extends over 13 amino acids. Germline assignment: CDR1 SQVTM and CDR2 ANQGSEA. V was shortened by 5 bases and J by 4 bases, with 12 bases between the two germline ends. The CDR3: CSVRGDGNQPQHF. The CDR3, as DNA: TGCAGCGTTAGGGGGGATGGAAATCAGCCCCAGCATTTT.

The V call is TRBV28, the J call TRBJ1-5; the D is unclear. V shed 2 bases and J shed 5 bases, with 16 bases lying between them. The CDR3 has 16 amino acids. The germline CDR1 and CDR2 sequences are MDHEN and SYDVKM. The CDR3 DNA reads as TGTGCCAGCAGTTTAGACCCTGGCAGGAGGGATCAGCCCCAGCATTTT. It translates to CASSLDPGRRDQPQHF.

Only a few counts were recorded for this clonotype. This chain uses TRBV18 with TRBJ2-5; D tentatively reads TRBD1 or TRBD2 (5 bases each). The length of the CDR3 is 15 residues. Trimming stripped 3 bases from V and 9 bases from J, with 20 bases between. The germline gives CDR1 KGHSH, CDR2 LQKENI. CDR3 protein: CASSPIGDLQWAQYF. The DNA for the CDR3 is TGTGCCAGCTCACCTATCGGGGACCTACAGTGGGCCCAGTACTTC.

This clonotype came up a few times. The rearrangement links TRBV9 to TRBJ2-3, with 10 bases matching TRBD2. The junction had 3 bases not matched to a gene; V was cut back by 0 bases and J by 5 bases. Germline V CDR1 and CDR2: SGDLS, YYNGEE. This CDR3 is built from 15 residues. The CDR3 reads CASSVEGLALDTQYF. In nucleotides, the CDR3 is TGTGCCAGCAGCGTAGAGGGACTAGCGCTAGATACGCAGTATTTT.